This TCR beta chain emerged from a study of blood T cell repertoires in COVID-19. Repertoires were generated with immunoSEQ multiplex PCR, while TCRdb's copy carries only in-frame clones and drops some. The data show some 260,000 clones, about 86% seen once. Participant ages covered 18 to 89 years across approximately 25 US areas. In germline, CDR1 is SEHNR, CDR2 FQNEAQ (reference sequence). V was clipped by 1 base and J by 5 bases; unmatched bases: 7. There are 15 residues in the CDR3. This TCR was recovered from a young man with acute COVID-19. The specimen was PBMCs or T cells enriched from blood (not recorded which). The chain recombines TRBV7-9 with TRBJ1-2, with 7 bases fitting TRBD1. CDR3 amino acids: CASSLDPGTEYGYTF. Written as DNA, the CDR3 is TGTGCCAGCAGCTTAGATCCCGGGACAGAGTATGGCTACACCTTC.